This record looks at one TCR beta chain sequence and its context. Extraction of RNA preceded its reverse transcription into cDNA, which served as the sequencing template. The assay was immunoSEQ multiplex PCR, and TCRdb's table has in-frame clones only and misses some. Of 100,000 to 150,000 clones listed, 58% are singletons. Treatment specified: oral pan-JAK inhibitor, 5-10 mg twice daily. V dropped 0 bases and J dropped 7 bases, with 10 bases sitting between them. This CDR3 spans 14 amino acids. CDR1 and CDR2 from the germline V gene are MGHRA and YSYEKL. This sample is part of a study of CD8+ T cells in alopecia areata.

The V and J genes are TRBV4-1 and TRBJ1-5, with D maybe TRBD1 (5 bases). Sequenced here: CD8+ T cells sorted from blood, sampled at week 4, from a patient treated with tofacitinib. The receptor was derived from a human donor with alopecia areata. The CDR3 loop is CASSQDLPGQPQHF. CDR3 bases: TGCGCCAGCAGCCAAGACCTTCCAGGGCAGCCCCAGCATTTT.